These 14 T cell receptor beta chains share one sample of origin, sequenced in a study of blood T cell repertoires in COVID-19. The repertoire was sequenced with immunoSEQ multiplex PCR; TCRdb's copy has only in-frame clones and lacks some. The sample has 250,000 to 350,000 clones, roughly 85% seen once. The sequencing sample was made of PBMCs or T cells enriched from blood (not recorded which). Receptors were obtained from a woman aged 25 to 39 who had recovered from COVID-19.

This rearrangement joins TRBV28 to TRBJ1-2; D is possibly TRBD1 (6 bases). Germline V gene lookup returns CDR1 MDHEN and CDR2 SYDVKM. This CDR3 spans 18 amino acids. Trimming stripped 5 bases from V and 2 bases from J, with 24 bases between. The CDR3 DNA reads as TGTGCCAGCAGTCCCCTTCTGTGGTCACAGGGTGGAAACTATGGCTACACCTTC. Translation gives CASSPLLWSQGGNYGYTF.

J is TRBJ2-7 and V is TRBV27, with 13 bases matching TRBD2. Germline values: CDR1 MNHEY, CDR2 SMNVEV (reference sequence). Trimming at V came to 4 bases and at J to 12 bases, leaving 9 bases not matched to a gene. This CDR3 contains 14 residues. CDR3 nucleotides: TGTGCCAGCAGTTCACTAGCGGGAGGGACCTTCGCGTACTTC. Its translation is CASSSLAGGTFAYF.

In nucleotides, the CDR3 is TGTGCCAGCAGTGCCCCCCCGCTAGCGGGAGTACAAGATACGCAGTATTTT. This sequence encodes CASSAPPLAGVQDTQYF. The rearrangement links TRBV6-4 to TRBJ2-3; 10 bases are a match to TRBD2. The germline V gene encodes CDR1 MRHNA and CDR2 SNTAGT. Trimming removed 4 bases from V and 5 bases from J; junction bases left unmatched: 12. This CDR3 region has 17 residues.

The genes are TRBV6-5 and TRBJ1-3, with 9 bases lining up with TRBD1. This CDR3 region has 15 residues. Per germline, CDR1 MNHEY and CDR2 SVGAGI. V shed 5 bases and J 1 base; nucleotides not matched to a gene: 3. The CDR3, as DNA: TGTGCCAGCAGTCAGGACAGGGGATCTGGAAACACCATATATTTT. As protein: CASSQDRGSGNTIYF.

The CDR3 region is CASSVVQGAGGYTF. The CDR3 DNA sequence: TGTGCCAGCAGCGTAGTTCAGGGGGCGGGTGGCTACACCTTC. This sequence joins TRBV9 and TRBJ1-2, with TRBD1 matching over 8 bases. Germline V CDR1 and CDR2: SGDLS, YYNGEE. With 0 bases clipped from V and 7 bases from J, the junction kept 5 bases outside the gene matches. The CDR3 totals 14 residues.

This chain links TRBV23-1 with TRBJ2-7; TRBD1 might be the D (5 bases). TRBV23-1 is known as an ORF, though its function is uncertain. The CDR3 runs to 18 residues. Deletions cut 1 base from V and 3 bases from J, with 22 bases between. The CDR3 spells CASSQCKRQQPENYEQYF. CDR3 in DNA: TGCGCCAGCAGTCAATGCAAGAGACAGCAACCTGAAAACTACGAGCAGTACTTC.

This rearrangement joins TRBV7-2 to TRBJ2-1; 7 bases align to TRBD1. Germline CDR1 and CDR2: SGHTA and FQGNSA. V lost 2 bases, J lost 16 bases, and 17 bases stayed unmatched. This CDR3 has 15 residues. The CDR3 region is CASSLINSRAGGEFF. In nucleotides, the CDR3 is TGTGCCAGCAGCTTAATAAACTCTCGGGCAGGGGGTGAATTCTTC. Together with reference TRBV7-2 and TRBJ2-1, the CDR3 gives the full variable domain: GAGVSQSPSNKVTEKGKDVELRCDPISGHTALYWYRQSLGQGLEFLIYFQGNSAPDKSGLPSDRFSAERTGGSVSTLTIQRTQQEDSAVYLCASSLINSRAGGEFFGPGTRLTVL.

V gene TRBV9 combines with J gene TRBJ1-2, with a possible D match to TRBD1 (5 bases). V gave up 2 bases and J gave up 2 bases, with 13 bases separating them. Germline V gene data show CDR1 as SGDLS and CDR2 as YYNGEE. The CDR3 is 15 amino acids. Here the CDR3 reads CASSVSGEGNYGYTF. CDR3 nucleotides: TGTGCCAGCAGCGTTTCCGGGGAGGGGAACTATGGCTACACCTTC.

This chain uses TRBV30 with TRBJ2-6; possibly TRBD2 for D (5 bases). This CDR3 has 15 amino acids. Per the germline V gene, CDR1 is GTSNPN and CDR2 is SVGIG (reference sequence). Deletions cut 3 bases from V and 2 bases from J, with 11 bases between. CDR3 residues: CAWRKERAGANVLTF. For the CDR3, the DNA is TGTGCCTGGAGAAAGGAGAGGGCTGGGGCCAACGTCCTGACTTTC.

The CDR3 bases are TGTGCCAGCAGCTTGGCCATGGGGCGCGTGGCTTTCTTT. It encodes CASSLAMGRVAFF. The chain recombines TRBV5-8 with TRBJ1-1; the D gene is possibly TRBD1 (5 bases). Trimming shortened V by 0 bases and J by 11 bases, and 14 bases separated the two germline ends. The CDR3 covers 13 residues. Germline CDR1 reads SGHTS; CDR2 reads YDEGEE.

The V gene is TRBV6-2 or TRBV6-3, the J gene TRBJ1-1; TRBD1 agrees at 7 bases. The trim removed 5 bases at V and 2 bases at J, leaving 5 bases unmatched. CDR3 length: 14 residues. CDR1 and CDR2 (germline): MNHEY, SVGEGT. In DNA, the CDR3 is TGTGCCAGCAGTACTCGGACAGGAAACACTGAAGCTTTCTTT. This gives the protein CASSTRTGNTEAFF.

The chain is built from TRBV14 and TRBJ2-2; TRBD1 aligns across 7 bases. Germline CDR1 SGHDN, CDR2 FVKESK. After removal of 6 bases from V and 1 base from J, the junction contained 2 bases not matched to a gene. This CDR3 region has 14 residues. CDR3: CASSRTGNTGELFF. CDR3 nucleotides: TGTGCCAGCAGTCGGACAGGGAACACCGGGGAGCTGTTTTTT.

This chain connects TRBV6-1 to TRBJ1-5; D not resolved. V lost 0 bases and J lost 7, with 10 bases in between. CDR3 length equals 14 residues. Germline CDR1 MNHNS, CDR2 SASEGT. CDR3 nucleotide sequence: TGTGCCAGCAGTGAAGCTGAGGTAGTCCAGCCCCAGCATTTT. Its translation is CASSEAEVVQPQHF.

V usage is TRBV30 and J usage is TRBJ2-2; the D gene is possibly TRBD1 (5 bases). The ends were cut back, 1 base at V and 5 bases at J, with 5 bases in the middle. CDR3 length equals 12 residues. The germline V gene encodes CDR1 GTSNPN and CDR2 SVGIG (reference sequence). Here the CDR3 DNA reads TGTGCCTGGAGTGAGGGGACCGGGGAGCTGTTTTTT. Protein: CAWSEGTGELFF.